This T cell receptor beta chain was sequenced in a study of response to subunit inactivated influenza vaccine (dated by TCRdb to 2017 to 2018). In terms of the full investigation: Deep quantitative profiling of the T cell receptor repertoire was used in the study to follow responses to a trivalent subunit inactivated influenza vaccine. General findings and caveats noted by the study authors: The authors proposed that each seasonal influenza vaccination may bring in only a limited number of new T cells.

The method was RT-PCR. These reads were obtained on an Illumina HiSeq 2500. TCRdb itself trimmed the public reads at Q25 with fastp, ran MiXCR and retained productive beta chains. Identical CDR3 proteins give one entry, which carries the most common genes and DNA. This sample has hundreds of thousands of distinct CDR3 sequences in its table, and roughly 10% of those were observed once. The ten largest make up approximately 11% of the sample. Ten or more counts support this clonotype. The clone's antigen remains unknown. The junction does not match germline at one end; this may be a read error. The CDR3 contains 14 residues, cysteine and phenylalanine counted. Of all the DNA, just the CDR3 is kept, 42 bases in frame from base 1. From a lookup of the germline V gene, CDR1 and CDR2 are SGHRS and YFSETQ. These sequences were also reported in another study, on T cells expressing NK-cell markers. Looking at the second paper: TCR beta cDNA libraries were made by 5'RACE template switching that added a universal primer site and unique molecular identifiers. TCR beta-chain repertoires were profiled in sorted CD3+CD56+NKG2C+, CD3+CD56+NKG2C- and CD3+CD56-NKG2C+ T-cell subsets from several donors. Among the eight sequenced donors, seven were HCMV-seropositive and one was HCMV-seronegative. In several experiments an anti-gammadeltaTCR antibody was added to restrict sorting to alphabetaTCR-expressing T cells. In roughly 6 donors, the dominant CD3+CD56+NKG2C+ clonotypes were among the top 10 CD8+ clonotypes and accounted for about 1.0-7.5% of CD8+ T cells. Those dominant clonotypes were again the most abundant among CD3+CD56-NKG2C+ cells in a handful of donors, at about 28.3-60.1%. Whether the expanded NKG2C-expressing T cell clones were specific for HCMV antigens was left unclear. The study sequenced eight donors, all healthy volunteers chosen at random: three men and five women. HCMV-specific IgG was detected in serum with a commercial ELISA kit to determine HCMV serostatus. Peripheral blood mononuclear cells were isolated from blood by Ficoll density gradient centrifugation. For 5 or 6 donors, unsorted PBMC were also used to sequence bulk peripheral blood T-cell repertoires. cDNA synthesis was primed from the TCR beta constant segment and was followed by two successive PCR amplification steps. Sequencing of the libraries produced 2 x 150 bp reads on Illumina HiSeq 2000/2500, MiSeq or NextSeq. MIGEC was used to demultiplex reads and group the reads by UMI, and MiTCR was used to assemble and quantify clonotypes. To exclude erroneous sequences, any TCR cDNA sequence not supported by at least two reads was discarded. The tcR package was used for downstream repertoire analysis, and clonotypes were matched between fractions using CDR3 nucleotide sequence together with V segment. VDJmatch was used to annotate antigen specificity against VDJdb, with one amino acid substitution in CDR3 allowed.

Source: PBMCs from blood, taken on the day of vaccination. The TCR was taken from a man aged 50-60 years who received an inactivated influenza vaccine. Donor details come from another sample of the same person, matched by shared clones. The chain was built from TRBV5-1 and TRBJ2-1, with TRBD1 as a weak D call on 6 bases. The bases read TGTGCCAGCAGCTTAGCAGGGGCATACAATGAGCAGTTCTTC. Its protein is CASSLAGAYNEQFF.